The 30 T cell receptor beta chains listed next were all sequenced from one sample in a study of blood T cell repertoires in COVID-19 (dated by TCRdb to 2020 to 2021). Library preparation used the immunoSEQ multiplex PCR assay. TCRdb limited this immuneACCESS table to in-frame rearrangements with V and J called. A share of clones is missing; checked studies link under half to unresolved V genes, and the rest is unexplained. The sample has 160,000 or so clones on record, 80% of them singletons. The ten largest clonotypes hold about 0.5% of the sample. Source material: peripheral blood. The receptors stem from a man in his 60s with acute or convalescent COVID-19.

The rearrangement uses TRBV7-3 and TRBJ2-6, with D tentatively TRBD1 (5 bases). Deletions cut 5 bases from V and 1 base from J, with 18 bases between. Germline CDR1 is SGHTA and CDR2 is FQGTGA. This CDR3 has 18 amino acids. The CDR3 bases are TGTGCCAGCAGCGCGTATGGCCCTACAGGTTCTGGGGCCAACGTCCTGACTTTC. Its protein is CASSAYGPTGSGANVLTF.

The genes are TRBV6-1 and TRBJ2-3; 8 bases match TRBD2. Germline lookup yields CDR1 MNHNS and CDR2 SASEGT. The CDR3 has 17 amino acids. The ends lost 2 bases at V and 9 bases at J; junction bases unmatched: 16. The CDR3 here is CASSELPGGRHTDTQYF. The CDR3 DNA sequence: TGTGCCAGCAGTGAACTTCCGGGCGGGAGGCACACCGACACGCAGTATTTT.

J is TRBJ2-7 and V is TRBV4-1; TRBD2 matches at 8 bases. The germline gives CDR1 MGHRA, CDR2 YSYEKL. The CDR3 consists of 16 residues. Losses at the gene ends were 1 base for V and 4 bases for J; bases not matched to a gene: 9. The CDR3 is CASSQVHGRGAYEQYF. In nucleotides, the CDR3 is TGCGCCAGCAGCCAAGTTCACGGGAGGGGGGCTTACGAGCAGTACTTC.

This CDR3 reads CASSQASAGELFF. For the CDR3, the DNA is TGTGCCAGCAGCCAAGCCTCTGCCGGGGAGCTGTTTTTT. The chain recombines TRBV3-1 (or the pseudogene TRBV3-2) with TRBJ2-2; unclear D gene. The germline CDR1 and CDR2 sequences are LGHDT and YNNKEL (reference sequence). V was pared by 1 base and J by 6 bases, with 6 bases between. CDR3 length: 13 amino acids.

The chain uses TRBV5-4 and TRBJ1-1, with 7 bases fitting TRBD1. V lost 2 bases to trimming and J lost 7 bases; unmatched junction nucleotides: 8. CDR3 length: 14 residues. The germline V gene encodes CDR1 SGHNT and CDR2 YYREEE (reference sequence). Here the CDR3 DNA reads TGTGCCAGCAGCTTTAACAGGGGACAAAGTGAAGCTTTCTTT. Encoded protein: CASSFNRGQSEAFF. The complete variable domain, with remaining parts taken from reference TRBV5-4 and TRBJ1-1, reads ETGVTQSPTHLIKTRGQQVTLRCSSQSGHNTVSWYQQALGQGPQFIFQYYREEENGRGNFPPRFSGLQFPNYSSELNVNALELDDSALYLCASSFNRGQSEAFFGQGTRLTVV.

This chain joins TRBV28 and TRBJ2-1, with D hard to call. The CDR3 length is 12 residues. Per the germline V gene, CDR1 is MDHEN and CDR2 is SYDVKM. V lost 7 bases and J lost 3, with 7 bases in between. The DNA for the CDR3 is TGTGCCAGCAATGTAAACTACAATGAGCAGTTCTTC. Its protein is CASNVNYNEQFF. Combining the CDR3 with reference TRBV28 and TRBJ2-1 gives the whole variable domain DVKVTQSSRYLVKRTGEKVFLECVQDMDHENMFWYRQDPGLGLRLIYFSYDVKMKEKGDIPEGYSVSREKKERFSLILESASTNQTSMYLCASNVNYNEQFFGPGTRLTVL.

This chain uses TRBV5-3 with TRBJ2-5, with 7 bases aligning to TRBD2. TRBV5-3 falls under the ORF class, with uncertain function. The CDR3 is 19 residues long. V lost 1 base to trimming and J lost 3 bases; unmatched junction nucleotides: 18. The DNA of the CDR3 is TGTGCCAGAAGCTTGAGGTGGCTAGCGGAGGACGCCCCCGAAGAGACCCAGTACTTC. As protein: CARSLRWLAEDAPEETQYF.

The CDR3 bases are TGTGCCAGCAGTTTGCCAGGCTCCTACGAGCAGTACTTC. It is translated as CASSLPGSYEQYF. The V gene is TRBV27, the J gene TRBJ2-7; D unresolved. The V gene's germline CDR1 is MNHEY and CDR2 SMNVEV (reference sequence). The CDR3 is 13 amino acids. The V end lost 3 bases, the J end lost 0 bases, and 6 bases lay between the germline ends.

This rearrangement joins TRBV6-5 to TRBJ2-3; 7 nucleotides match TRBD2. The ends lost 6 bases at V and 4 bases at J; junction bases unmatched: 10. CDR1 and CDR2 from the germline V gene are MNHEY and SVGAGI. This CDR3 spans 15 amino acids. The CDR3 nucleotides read TGTGCCAGCAGAAGGGGAGGGGATGGCTCAGATACGCAGTATTTT. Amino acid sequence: CASRRGGDGSDTQYF.

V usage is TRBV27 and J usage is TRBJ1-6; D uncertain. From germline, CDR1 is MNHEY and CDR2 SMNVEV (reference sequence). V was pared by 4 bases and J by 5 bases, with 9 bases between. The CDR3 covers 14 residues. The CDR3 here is CASSSGYNNSPLHF. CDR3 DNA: TGTGCCAGCAGTTCCGGGTATAATAATTCACCCCTCCACTTT.

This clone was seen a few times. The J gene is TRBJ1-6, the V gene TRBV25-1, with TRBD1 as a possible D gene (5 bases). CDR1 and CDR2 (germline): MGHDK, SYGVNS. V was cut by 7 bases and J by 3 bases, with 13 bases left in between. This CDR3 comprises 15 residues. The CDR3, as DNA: TGTGCCAGCACCGGGGGAAGAGGCTATAATTCACCCCTCCACTTT. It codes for CASTGGRGYNSPLHF.

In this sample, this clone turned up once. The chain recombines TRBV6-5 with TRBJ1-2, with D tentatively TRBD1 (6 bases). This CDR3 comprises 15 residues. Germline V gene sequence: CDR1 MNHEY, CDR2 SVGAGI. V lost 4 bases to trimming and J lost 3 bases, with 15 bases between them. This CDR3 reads CASSLGGGLDYGYTF. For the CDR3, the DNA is TGTGCCAGCAGTTTAGGCGGGGGGCTGGACTATGGCTACACCTTC.

The CDR3 DNA sequence: TGTGCCAGCAGGAGGGCAGGCCTATCCTACGAGCAGTACTTC. This gives the protein CASRRAGLSYEQYF. The chain employs TRBV6-5 and TRBJ2-7, with a weak D call TRBD2 (5 bases). This CDR3 is built from 14 residues. Germline assignment: CDR1 MNHEY and CDR2 SVGAGI. V was clipped by 6 bases and J by 1 base, with 13 bases between them.

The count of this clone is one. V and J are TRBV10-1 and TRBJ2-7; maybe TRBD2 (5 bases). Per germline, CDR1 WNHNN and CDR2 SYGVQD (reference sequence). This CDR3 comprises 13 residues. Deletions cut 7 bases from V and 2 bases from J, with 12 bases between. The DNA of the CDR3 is TGCGCCAGCACAAGAGACTACCCCTACGAGCAGTACTTC. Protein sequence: CASTRDYPYEQYF.

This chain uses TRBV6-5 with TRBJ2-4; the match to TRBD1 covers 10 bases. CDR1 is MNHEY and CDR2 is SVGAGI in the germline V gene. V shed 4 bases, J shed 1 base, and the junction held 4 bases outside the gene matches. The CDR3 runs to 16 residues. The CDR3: CASSSWTGGAKNIQYF. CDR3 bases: TGTGCCAGCAGTTCATGGACAGGGGGGGCCAAAAACATTCAGTACTTC.

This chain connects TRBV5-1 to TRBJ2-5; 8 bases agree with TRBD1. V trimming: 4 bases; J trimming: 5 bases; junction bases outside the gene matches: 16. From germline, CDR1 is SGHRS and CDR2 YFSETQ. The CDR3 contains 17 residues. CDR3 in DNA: TGCGCCAGCAGCGCCCTAGGGTGGGCAGGGGGCCAGGAGACCCAGTACTTC. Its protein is CASSALGWAGGQETQYF. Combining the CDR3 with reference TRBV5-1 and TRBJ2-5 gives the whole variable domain KAGVTQTPRYLIKTRGQQVTLSCSPISGHRSVSWYQQTPGQGLQFLFEYFSETQRNKGNFPGRFSGRQFSNSRSEMNVSTLELGDSALYLCASSALGWAGGQETQYFGPGTRLLVL.

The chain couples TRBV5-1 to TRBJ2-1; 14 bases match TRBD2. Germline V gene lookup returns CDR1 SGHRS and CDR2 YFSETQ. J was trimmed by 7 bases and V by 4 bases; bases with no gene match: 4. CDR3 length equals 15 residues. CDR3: CASSQGLAGVNEQFF. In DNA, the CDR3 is TGCGCCAGCAGCCAGGGACTAGCGGGAGTGAATGAGCAGTTCTTC.

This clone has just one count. The CDR3 bases are TGCGCCAGCAGCTTGGCTCAGGGCTACGAGCAGTACTTC. This gives the protein CASSLAQGYEQYF. This rearrangement joins TRBV5-1 to TRBJ2-7, with a possible D match to TRBD1 (5 bases). V lost 0 bases and J lost 3, with 7 bases in between. This CDR3 comprises 13 residues. Germline V gives CDR1 SGHRS, CDR2 YFSETQ.

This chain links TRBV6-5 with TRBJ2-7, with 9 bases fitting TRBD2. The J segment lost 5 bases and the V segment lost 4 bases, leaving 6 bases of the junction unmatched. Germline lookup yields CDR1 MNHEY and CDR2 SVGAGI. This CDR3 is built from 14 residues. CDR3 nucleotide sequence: TGTGCCAGCAGTTTAGCGGGAGCTGGGCACGAGCAGTACTTC. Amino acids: CASSLAGAGHEQYF.

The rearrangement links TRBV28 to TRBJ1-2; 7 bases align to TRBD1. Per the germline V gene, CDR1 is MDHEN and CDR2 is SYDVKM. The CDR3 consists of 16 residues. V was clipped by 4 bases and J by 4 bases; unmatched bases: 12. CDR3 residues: CASSSPFAGGSYGYTF. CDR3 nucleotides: TGTGCCAGCAGTTCCCCCTTCGCAGGGGGGAGCTATGGCTACACCTTC.

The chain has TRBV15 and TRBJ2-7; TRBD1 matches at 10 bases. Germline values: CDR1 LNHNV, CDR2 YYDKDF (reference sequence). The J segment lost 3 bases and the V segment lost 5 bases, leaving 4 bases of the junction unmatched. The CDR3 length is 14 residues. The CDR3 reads CATSPWTGGYEQYF. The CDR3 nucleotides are TGTGCCACCAGCCCTTGGACAGGGGGCTACGAGCAGTACTTC.

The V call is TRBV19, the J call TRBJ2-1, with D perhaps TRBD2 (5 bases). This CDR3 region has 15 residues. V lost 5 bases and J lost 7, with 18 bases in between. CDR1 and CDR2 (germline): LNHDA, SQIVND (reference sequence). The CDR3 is CASSAGSLLGNEQFF. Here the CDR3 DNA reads TGTGCCAGTAGTGCGGGTTCCCTCCTCGGGAATGAGCAGTTCTTC.

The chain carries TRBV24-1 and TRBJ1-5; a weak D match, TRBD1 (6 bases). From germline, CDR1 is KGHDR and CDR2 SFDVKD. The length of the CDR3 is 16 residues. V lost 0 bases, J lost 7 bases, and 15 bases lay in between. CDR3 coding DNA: TGTGCCACCAGTGATTTGCCCAGGGGAGGGAAGCAGCCCCAGCATTTT. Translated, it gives CATSDLPRGGKQPQHF.

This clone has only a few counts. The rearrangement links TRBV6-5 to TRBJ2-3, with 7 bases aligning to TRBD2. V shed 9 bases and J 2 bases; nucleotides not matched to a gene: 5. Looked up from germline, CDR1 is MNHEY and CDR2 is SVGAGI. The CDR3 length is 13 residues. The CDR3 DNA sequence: TGTGCCAGGGCGACTAGCCCCACAGATACGCAGTATTTT. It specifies CARATSPTDTQYF.

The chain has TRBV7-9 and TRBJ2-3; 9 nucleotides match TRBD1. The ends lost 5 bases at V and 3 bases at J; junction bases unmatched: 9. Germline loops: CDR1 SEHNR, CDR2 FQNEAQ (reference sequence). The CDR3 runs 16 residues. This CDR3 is CASSPKGQGRTDTQYF. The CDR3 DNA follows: TGTGCCAGCAGCCCGAAGGGACAGGGACGAACAGATACGCAGTATTTT.

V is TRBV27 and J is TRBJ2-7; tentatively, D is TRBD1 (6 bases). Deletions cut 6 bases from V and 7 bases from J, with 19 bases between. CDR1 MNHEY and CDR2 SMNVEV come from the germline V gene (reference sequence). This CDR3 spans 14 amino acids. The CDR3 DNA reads TGTGCCAGCAGCTGGGGTAGCGCAGGGGATGAGCAGTACTTC. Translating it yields CASSWGSAGDEQYF.

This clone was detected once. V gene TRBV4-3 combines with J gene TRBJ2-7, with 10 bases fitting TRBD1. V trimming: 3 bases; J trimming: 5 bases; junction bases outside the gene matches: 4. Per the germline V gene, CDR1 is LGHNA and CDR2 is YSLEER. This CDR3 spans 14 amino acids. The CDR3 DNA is TGCGCCAGCAGCCAGGGACAGGGGCCAGACGAGCAGTACTTC. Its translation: CASSQGQGPDEQYF.

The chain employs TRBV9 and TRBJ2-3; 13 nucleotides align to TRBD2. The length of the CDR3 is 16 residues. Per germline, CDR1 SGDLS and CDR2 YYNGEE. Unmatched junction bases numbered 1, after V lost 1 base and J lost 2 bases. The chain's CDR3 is CASSVTSGRDTDTQYF. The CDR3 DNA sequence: TGTGCCAGCAGCGTAACTAGCGGGAGGGACACAGATACGCAGTATTTT.

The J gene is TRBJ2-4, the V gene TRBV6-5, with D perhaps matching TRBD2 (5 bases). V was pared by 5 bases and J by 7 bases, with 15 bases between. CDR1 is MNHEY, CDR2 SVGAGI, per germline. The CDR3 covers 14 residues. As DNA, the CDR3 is TGTGCCAGCAGTCCCTATTCCGGGGATAACATTCAGTACTTC. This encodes CASSPYSGDNIQYF.

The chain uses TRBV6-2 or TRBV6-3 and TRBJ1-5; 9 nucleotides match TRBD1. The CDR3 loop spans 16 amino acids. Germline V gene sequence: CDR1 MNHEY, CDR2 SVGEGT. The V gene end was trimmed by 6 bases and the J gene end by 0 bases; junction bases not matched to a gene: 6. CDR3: CASSPGQGNSNQPQHF. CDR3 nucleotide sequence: TGTGCCAGCAGCCCGGGACAGGGTAATAGCAATCAGCCCCAGCATTTT.